A single sample gave rise to the 22 T cell receptor beta chains below, sequenced in a study of a mutant IDH1 vaccine in newly diagnosed glioma. Sequencing was performed with immunoSEQ multiplex PCR; in TCRdb, only in-frame clones are kept and a portion is missing. The sample has about 51,000 clones; 65% to 80% are singletons. Time point indicated: baseline, week 1 (first vaccination visit). Treatment specified: pre-vaccination baseline after standard-of-care therapy. The sample consisted of PBMCs, taken from a glioma patient treated with radiotherapy, temozolomide or both. The source of these receptors is a woman aged 40 to 50 with glioma.

This clone turned up a few times. The chain links TRBV30 to TRBJ1-5; D remains ambiguous. V gave up 7 bases and J gave up 2 bases, with 12 bases separating them. CDR3 length equals 13 residues. The V gene's germline CDR1 is GTSNPN and CDR2 SVGIG (reference sequence). CDR3 in amino acids: CAFRDLGNQPQHF. The CDR3 nucleotides read TGTGCCTTTAGAGATCTGGGCAATCAGCCCCAGCATTTT.

This chain joins TRBV5-6 and TRBJ1-5, with unresolved D. V dropped 1 base and J dropped 0 bases, with 5 bases sitting between them. The CDR3 loop spans 14 amino acids. Germline V lookup: CDR1 SGHDT, CDR2 YYEEEE. For the CDR3, the DNA is TGTGCCAGCAGCTTGTCACATAGCAATCAGCCCCAGCATTTT. Residues: CASSLSHSNQPQHF. Variable domain in full (rest from reference TRBV5-6 and TRBJ1-5): DAGVTQSPTHLIKTRGQQVTLRCSPKSGHDTVSWYQQALGQGPQFIFQYYEEEERQRGNFPDRFSGHQFPNYSSELNVNALLLGDSALYLCASSLSHSNQPQHFGDGTRLSIL.

The J gene is TRBJ1-1, the V gene TRBV1; the DNA was not used to check the table's D call, TRBD1. TRBV1 is flagged as a pseudogene. The CDR3 covers 12 residues. The CDR3 nucleotides are TGCACCAGCAGCCAACTCATCGCAGGGGCTTTCTTT. Its protein is CTSSQLIAGAFF.

The chain employs TRBV9 and TRBJ1-3; weak D call: TRBD1 (6 bases). Germline CDR1 and CDR2: SGDLS and YYNGEE. Trimming took 4 bases from V and 2 from J, leaving 10 bases between them. The CDR3 is made up of 14 amino acids. This CDR3 is CASSPYRAGNTIYF. The CDR3 DNA reads TGTGCCAGCAGCCCCTACAGGGCTGGAAACACCATATATTTT. Looking up the rest from reference TRBV9 and TRBJ1-3 gives the full variable domain: DSGVTQTPKHLITATGQRVTLRCSPRSGDLSVYWYQQSLDQGLQFLIQYYNGEERAKGNILERFSAQQFPDLHSELNLSSLELGDSALYFCASSPYRAGNTIYFGEGSWLTVV.

The chain combines TRBV29-1 with TRBJ1-1; D is ambiguous. Trimming pared 4 bases from V and 9 bases from J, leaving 6 bases between. CDR1 is SQVTM and CDR2 is ANQGSEA in the germline V gene. CDR3 length: 9 residues. In DNA, the CDR3 is TGCAGCGTTGGGGCACAAGCTTTCTTT. It codes for CSVGAQAFF.

This clone was seen a few times. This chain links TRBV27 with TRBJ1-6, with D unclear. Per the germline V gene, CDR1 is MNHEY and CDR2 is SMNVEV (reference sequence). The CDR3 is 12 amino acids. V dropped 4 bases and J dropped 13 bases, with 11 bases sitting between them. The CDR3: CASSSPERPLHF. The CDR3 nucleotides read TGTGCCAGCAGTTCTCCGGAACGGCCCCTCCACTTT.

This clone was counted between two and nine times. This chain connects TRBV10-3 to TRBJ1-1; 8 positions agree with TRBD1. The CDR3 spans 14 residues. V lost 6 bases and J lost 0; bases outside the gene matches: 3. Germline V gene sequence: CDR1 ENHRY, CDR2 SYGVKD. CDR3 sequence: CAIRVDRVNTEAFF. The CDR3 nucleotides are TGTGCCATCAGAGTGGACAGGGTGAACACTGAAGCTTTCTTT.

This chain connects TRBV6-4 to TRBJ2-2, with D maybe TRBD1 (6 bases). Germline V gene data show CDR1 as MRHNA and CDR2 as SNTAGT. Trimming cost V 6 bases and J 5 bases, with 13 bases left between them. The CDR3 loop spans 14 amino acids. CDR3 DNA sequence: TGTGCCAGCAGACAGGGATTGGGTACCGGGGAGCTGTTTTTT. This gives the protein CASRQGLGTGELFF.

The chain has TRBV7-2 and TRBJ1-6, with D possibly being TRBD1 (5 bases). Between the trimmed V and J ends, which lost 7 bases and 7 bases, there was a span of 17 bases. The CDR3 is 15 residues long. CDR1 SGHTA and CDR2 FQGNSA come from the germline V gene. CDR3 loop: CASKPREGPNSPLHF. The CDR3 region has the DNA TGTGCCAGCAAACCCAGGGAGGGCCCAAATTCACCCCTCCACTTT. Full variable domain (rest looked up from reference TRBV7-2 and TRBJ1-6): GAGVSQSPSNKVTEKGKDVELRCDPISGHTALYWYRQSLGQGLEFLIYFQGNSAPDKSGLPSDRFSAERTGGSVSTLTIQRTQQEDSAVYLCASKPREGPNSPLHFGNGTRLTVT.

The chain is built from TRBV5-1 and TRBJ1-1; D call uncertain. The ends were cut back, 4 bases at V and 4 bases at J, with 14 bases in the middle. The CDR3 runs 14 residues. The V gene's germline CDR1 is SGHRS and CDR2 YFSETQ. The CDR3 sequence: CASSKGRTSTEAFF. The CDR3 DNA sequence: TGCGCCAGCAGCAAAGGACGGACCAGCACTGAAGCTTTCTTT.

The chain couples TRBV2 to TRBJ1-5; no reliable D call. With 7 bases removed from V and 2 bases from J, the gap between germline ends came to 9 bases. This CDR3 has 13 amino acids. CDR1 SNHLY and CDR2 FYNNEI come from the germline V gene. The CDR3 spells CASKSVGNQPQHF. The CDR3 nucleotides read TGTGCCAGCAAGAGTGTGGGCAATCAGCCCCAGCATTTT.

The V call is TRBV7-9, the J call TRBJ1-4, with TRBD1 matching 10 bases. There are 16 residues in the CDR3. V lost 5 bases and J lost 8; bases outside the gene matches: 11. Germline V gene sequence: CDR1 SEHNR, CDR2 FQNEAQ (reference sequence). In DNA, the CDR3 is TGTGCCAGCAGCGAGCCAGGGACAGGGGATGGGGAAAAACTGTTTTTT. Its translation is CASSEPGTGDGEKLFF.

This clone was picked up one time. The chain recombines TRBV5-1 with TRBJ2-7, with TRBD2 matching over 13 bases. CDR3 length: 16 amino acids. Germline V gene lookup returns CDR1 SGHRS and CDR2 YFSETQ. The V and J ends lost 4 bases and 4 bases, in that order; junction bases with no gene match: 8. As DNA, the CDR3 is TGCGCCAGCAGCGGGACTAGCGGGGTTATTTTGTACGAGCAGTACTTC. It encodes CASSGTSGVILYEQYF.

The gene calls are TRBV5-1 and TRBJ2-1; D possibly corresponds to TRBD2 (5 bases). The V end lost 3 bases, the J end lost 14 bases, and 24 bases lay between the germline ends. Germline CDR1 and CDR2: SGHRS and YFSETQ. The CDR3 consists of 15 residues. CDR3 sequence reads: CASSSTTTLEGNKFF. CDR3 nucleotide sequence: TGCGCCAGCAGCTCTACGACTACACTAGAAGGTAATAAGTTCTTC. Drawing the rest from reference TRBV5-1 and TRBJ2-1, the complete variable domain is KAGVTQTPRYLIKTRGQQVTLSCSPISGHRSVSWYQQTPGQGLQFLFEYFSETQRNKGNFPGRFSGRQFSNSRSEMNVSTLELGDSALYLCASSSTTTLEGNKFFGPGTRLTVL.

This clone came up once. DNA for the CDR3: TGTGCCTGGAGTGTTGGGGGGGAGACCCAGTACTTC. As protein: CAWSVGGETQYF. V is TRBV30 and J is TRBJ2-5; D is possibly TRBD2 (6 bases). The germline gives CDR1 GTSNPN, CDR2 SVGIG (reference sequence). The CDR3 has 12 residues. V was trimmed by 0 bases and J by 5 bases, leaving 7 bases between them.

Only a few counts were recorded for this clone. The J gene is TRBJ1-2, the V gene TRBV2; the match to TRBD1 covers 7 bases. The CDR3 is 14 amino acids. J was trimmed by 4 bases and V by 5 bases; bases with no gene match: 7. In germline, CDR1 is SNHLY, CDR2 FYNNEI. The CDR3 protein is CASSLPGTAYGYTF. The CDR3 bases are TGTGCCAGCAGTCTACCCGGGACAGCCTATGGCTACACCTTC.

The J gene is TRBJ2-6, the V gene TRBV6-1, with a tentative D call TRBD2 (6 bases). The germline V and J ends were trimmed by 4 bases and 1 base, with 14 bases remaining between them. Germline CDR1 and CDR2: MNHNS and SASEGT. The CDR3 has 17 amino acids. CDR3 nucleotide sequence: TGTGCCAGCAGTGGGGACTCCCGCAGGTCTGGGGCCAACGTCCTGACTTTC. The encoded protein is CASSGDSRRSGANVLTF.

The chain employs TRBV6-1 and TRBJ2-7; D remains ambiguous. The CDR3 covers 14 residues. Per germline, CDR1 MNHNS and CDR2 SASEGT. The ends were cut back, 5 bases at V and 0 bases at J, with 11 bases in the middle. The CDR3 nucleotides read TGTGCCAGCAGTTGGGATCCCTCCTCCTACGAGCAGTACTTC. Translated, it gives CASSWDPSSYEQYF.

The chain combines TRBV5-1 with TRBJ2-3, with 13 bases matching TRBD2. CDR1 and CDR2 from the germline V gene are SGHRS and YFSETQ. With 0 bases clipped from V and 3 bases from J, the junction kept 4 bases outside the gene matches. This CDR3 comprises 17 residues. As DNA, the CDR3 is TGCGCCAGCAGCTTGGCCGGGACTAGCGGGGCAACAGATACGCAGTATTTT. Translating it yields CASSLAGTSGATDTQYF. Looking up the rest from reference TRBV5-1 and TRBJ2-3 gives the full variable domain: KAGVTQTPRYLIKTRGQQVTLSCSPISGHRSVSWYQQTPGQGLQFLFEYFSETQRNKGNFPGRFSGRQFSNSRSEMNVSTLELGDSALYLCASSLAGTSGATDTQYFGPGTRLTVL.

The CDR3, as DNA: TGTGCCAGCAGCTCCCAACAGGATTCACCCCTCCACTTT. This gives the protein CASSSQQDSPLHF. This chain links TRBV5-4 with TRBJ1-6; TRBD1 is a possible D gene (5 bases). The ends were cut back, 3 bases at V and 8 bases at J, with 9 bases in the middle. The CDR3 totals 13 residues. Per the germline V gene, CDR1 is SGHNT and CDR2 is YYREEE (reference sequence).

This clone is a singleton in its sample. The gene calls are TRBV14 and TRBJ2-1; TRBD2 matches 9 bases. Germline loops: CDR1 SGHDN, CDR2 FVKESK. J gave up 4 bases and V 4 bases, and 8 bases lay outside the gene matches. The CDR3 runs 16 residues. The CDR3 sequence is CASSLHSGGNYNEQFF. CDR3 nucleotides: TGTGCCAGCAGCCTCCATAGCGGGGGAAATTACAATGAGCAGTTCTTC.

The chain couples TRBV11-2 to TRBJ1-1; D not certain. This CDR3 contains 13 residues. The germline V gene has CDR1 SGHAT and CDR2 FQNNGV. V was trimmed by 5 bases and J by 4 bases, leaving 11 bases between them. CDR3 nucleotide sequence: TGTGCCAGCAGCCGGGAGGTCGCCACTGAAGCTTTCTTT. Translated: CASSREVATEAFF.